This T cell receptor (beta chain) was identified during a study of CD8+ T cells in alopecia areata. Looked up from germline, CDR1 is MGHRA and CDR2 is YSYEKL. Trimming left V 2 bases short and J 0 bases short, with 26 bases between. The CDR3 runs to 20 residues. General study findings and limits: Resident alphabeta T cells of normal skin are also sequenced in scalp samples. Lesional tissue from the scalp (especially in alopecia totalis/universalis) showed higher clonality than normal scalp. Between patients, shared TCR sequences were less clear than in mice. This was possibly due in part to HLA diversity in the patient population.

About this clone: Its specificity is unknown.

Investigators isolated RNA and reverse transcribed it into cDNA to act as the sequencing template. Assay: immunoSEQ multiplex PCR; the TCRdb copy retains only in-frame clones and omits some. Found here are around 190,000 clones, more than 50% of them singletons; the top ten hold roughly 5%. Sorted populations comprised CD4+ and CD8+ T cells obtained from PBMCs. This receptor was taken from a human donor in good health. This rearrangement joins TRBV4-1 to TRBJ2-7; possibly TRBD1 for D (6 bases). Sample: CD8+ T cells sorted from blood. The CDR3 protein is CASSQFRRGPQGHFSYEQYF. CDR3 nucleotide sequence: TGCGCCAGCAGCCAATTCCGTCGCGGGCCGCAGGGACACTTCTCCTACGAGCAGTACTTC.